Shown below are 5 T cell receptor beta chains from a single sample sequenced in a study of T cell repertoires in cytomegalovirus infection. TCRdb redid the calling of the reads with MiXCR, one entry per CDR3 protein. This table holds about 600,000 distinct CDR3 sequences, about 24% found once. Sequenced: CD8+ T cells from PBMCs. Receptors were obtained from a human donor in good health (CMV status not recorded). Some clones in this sample may be carry-over from other donors' samples.

Many counts were recorded for this clonotype. V usage is TRBV7-2 and J usage is TRBJ1-4; tentative D call: TRBD1 (5 bases). Germline lookup yields CDR1 SGHTA and CDR2 FQGNSA. V was shortened by 5 bases and J by 5 bases, with 12 bases between the two germline ends. The CDR3 extends over 14 amino acids. The chain's CDR3 is CASSLHRGNEKLFF. In nucleotides, the CDR3 is TGTGCCAGCAGCCTACATCGGGGGAATGAAAAACTGTTTTTT.

A few counts support this clonotype. The rearrangement joins TRBV6-2 or TRBV6-3 to TRBJ1-1; D is perhaps TRBD1 (6 bases). The CDR3 covers 14 residues. Trimming pared 0 bases from V and 4 bases from J, leaving 9 bases between. Germline CDR1 and CDR2: MNHEY and SVGEGT. CDR3 residues: CASSYSNRATEAFF. The CDR3 DNA sequence: TGTGCCAGCAGTTACTCGAACAGGGCCACTGAAGCTTTCTTT.

This clonotype was observed a few times. The rearrangement links TRBV14 to TRBJ2-5, with 13 nucleotides matching TRBD2. With V trimmed by 3 bases and J by 1 base, 2 bases remained unmatched. Looked up from germline, CDR1 is SGHDN and CDR2 is FVKESK. The CDR3 covers 16 residues. CDR3 bases: TGTGCCAGCAGCCAGGGACTAGCGGGGATCCAAGAGACCCAGTACTTC. It specifies CASSQGLAGIQETQYF.

This clonotype was seen a few times. This chain joins TRBV6-1 and TRBJ1-1; 8 bases align to TRBD1. V was clipped by 5 bases and J by 1 base; unmatched bases: 3. This CDR3 has 14 amino acids. CDR1 MNHNS and CDR2 SASEGT come from the germline V gene. CDR3 loop: CASSWDRKNTEAFF. CDR3 bases: TGTGCCAGCAGTTGGGACAGGAAGAACACTGAAGCTTTCTTT.

This clonotype has ten or more counts. This CDR3 reads CASSPSSTSSTDTQYF. CDR3 sequence (DNA): TGTGCCAGCAGCCCTTCAAGCACTTCTAGCACAGATACGCAGTATTTT. The V gene is TRBV4-2, the J gene TRBJ2-3; D gene uncertain. The CDR3 covers 16 residues. Deletions cut 4 bases from V and 0 bases from J, with 14 bases between. The V gene's germline CDR1 is LGHNA and CDR2 YNFKEQ.